Sequencing of this T cell receptor beta chain was carried out in a study of cytomegalovirus exposure and HLA in healthy donors. From germline, CDR1 is SNHLY and CDR2 FYNNEI. Trimming removed 3 bases from V and 8 bases from J, with 13 bases in between. This CDR3 contains 13 residues. Concerning this clone itself: Antigen specificity is unknown. Other DNA sequences in the sample encode the same CDR3.

Study-level results: Later analysis suggested links between common viral pathogens and several top significant clusters.

PCR employed 60 Vbeta and 13 Jbeta primers. Profiling relied on immunoSEQ multiplex PCR, and the TCRdb table lists in-frame clones only, not all of them. The sample consists of some 180,000 clones, roughly 87% of them appearing once. This chain connects TRBV2 to TRBJ1-2, with D unclear. The sequence derives from a girl under two years old in good health and CMV-seronegative. The sequenced sample consisted of PBMCs. The chain's CDR3 is CASSELAGEGYTF. In nucleotides, the CDR3 is TGTGCCAGCAGTGAGTTGGCAGGTGAAGGCTACACCTTC.